Each of the 9 T cell receptor beta chains below was sequenced from the same sample in a study of blood T cell repertoires in COVID-19. The table came from immunoSEQ multiplex PCR; TCRdb's copy has only in-frame clones and leaves some out. The data show approximately 36,000 clones, 70% to 90% seen once. The sequenced material came from peripheral blood. These receptors all stem from a human donor in a cohort sampled during active COVID-19.

The chain combines TRBV19 with TRBJ1-2; 9 bases fit TRBD1. This CDR3 contains 14 residues. The germline CDR1 and CDR2 sequences are LNHDA and SQIVND (reference sequence). J was trimmed by 5 bases and V by 6 bases; bases with no gene match: 7. CDR3 bases: TGTGCCAGTAGGGACCGGGACAGGGCTTATGGCTACACCTTC. Its translation is CASRDRDRAYGYTF.

The chain joins TRBV5-1 to TRBJ2-3, with D possibly being TRBD2 (6 bases). CDR1 and CDR2 (germline): SGHRS, YFSETQ. The CDR3 loop spans 15 amino acids. Trimming took 2 bases from V and 0 from J, leaving 10 bases between them. The chain's CDR3 is CASSFWGDSTDTQYF. For the CDR3, the DNA is TGCGCCAGCAGCTTCTGGGGGGATAGCACAGATACGCAGTATTTT.

This chain links TRBV28 with TRBJ2-7, with 7 bases identical to TRBD1. CDR1 is MDHEN and CDR2 is SYDVKM in the germline V gene. Trimming cost V 5 bases and J 2 bases; bases outside gene matches: 9. There are 15 residues in the CDR3. CDR3 loop: CASSQRTTGPYEQYF. CDR3 in DNA: TGTGCCAGCAGTCAACGTACGACAGGGCCCTACGAGCAGTACTTC.

V gene TRBV19 combines with J gene TRBJ2-7, with 8 bases aligning to TRBD1. The CDR3 has 15 amino acids. Per germline, CDR1 LNHDA and CDR2 SQIVND (reference sequence). V shed 5 bases and J 2 bases; nucleotides not matched to a gene: 8. The DNA of the CDR3 is TGTGCCAGTAGTGTCACCCGGGACAGGACCTACGAGCAGTACTTC. It yields the protein CASSVTRDRTYEQYF.

V is TRBV7-8 and J is TRBJ1-5; D unclear. CDR1 and CDR2 (germline): SGHVS, FQNEAQ. The ends were cut back, 1 base at V and 4 bases at J, with 8 bases in the middle. This CDR3 spans 14 amino acids. CDR3 in DNA: TGTGCCAGCAGCTTAGGGGCAGCAAATCAGCCCCAGCATTTT. As protein: CASSLGAANQPQHF. Combining the CDR3 with reference TRBV7-8 and TRBJ1-5 gives the whole variable domain GAGVSQSPRYKVAKRGQDVALRCDPISGHVSLFWYQQALGQGPEFLTYFQNEAQLDKSGLPSDRFFAERPEGSVSTLKIQRTQQEDSAVYLCASSLGAANQPQHFGDGTRLSIL.

This chain uses TRBV5-6 with TRBJ1-1; D not resolved. The CDR3 loop spans 12 amino acids. Trimming removed 4 bases from V and 2 bases from J, with 6 bases in between. Germline values: CDR1 SGHDT, CDR2 YYEEEE. CDR3 DNA sequence: TGTGCCAGCAGCGTTATTAACACTGAAGCTTTCTTT. Translation: CASSVINTEAFF.

The chain combines TRBV27 with TRBJ2-7; D not resolved. The CDR3 is 14 amino acids. Between the trimmed V and J ends, which lost 6 bases and 2 bases, there was a span of 14 bases. Per germline, CDR1 MNHEY and CDR2 SMNVEV (reference sequence). CDR3 bases: TGTGCCAGCAGAGAGACTGGCGGAACCTACGAGCAGTACTTC. As protein: CASRETGGTYEQYF.

The chain joins TRBV10-3 to TRBJ1-4; D is undetermined. Germline V gives CDR1 ENHRY, CDR2 SYGVKD. The CDR3 has 12 residues. With 3 bases removed from V and 6 bases from J, the gap between germline ends came to 5 bases. CDR3: CAISDEYEKLFF. The CDR3 DNA is TGTGCCATCAGTGACGAGTATGAAAAACTGTTTTTT.

This rearrangement joins TRBV28 to TRBJ1-2; 8 bases align to TRBD1. The CDR3 is 13 residues long. With 2 bases clipped from V and 7 bases from J, the junction kept 3 bases outside the gene matches. The germline CDR1 and CDR2 sequences are MDHEN and SYDVKM. CDR3 sequence (DNA): TGTGCCAGCAGTTTAATGACAGGGGTTGGCTACACCTTC. It translates to CASSLMTGVGYTF.